This note documents a single T cell receptor beta chain sequence. What it recognizes is unknown. The study separated CD4+ cells into CD45RA+ naive and CD45RA-negative memory subsets. These data originate in a study of shared clonotypes between healthy human individuals. The CDR3 runs 15 residues. V lost 0 bases, J lost 5 bases, and 14 bases lay in between. Germline lookup yields CDR1 SGDLS and CDR2 YYNGEE. Overall study results and limits: Rarefaction exposed incomplete sorted-subset sequencing despite large depth.

TCRdb's table, derived via immunoSEQ multiplex PCR, lists solely in-frame clones and lacks some. The sample lists a few million clones, approximately 95% occurring once. Material: naive CD4+ T cells from PBMCs. Subset denoted: CD45RA+ positively selected. This clonotype originated in a man between 18 and 35 years old in good health. Some clones in this sample may be carry-over from other donors' samples. The gene calls are TRBV9 and TRBJ2-5; D gene uncertain. The CDR3 here is CASSVVGGLGETQYF. The CDR3 DNA sequence: TGTGCCAGCAGCGTAGTGGGTGGGTTGGGGGAGACCCAGTACTTC.